This TCR beta chain emerged from a study of blood T cell repertoires in COVID-19. Study at large: Sources were T cells, B-cell-depleted T cells, or PBMCs; the material itself was cDNA or gDNA.

TCRdb keeps only in-frame clones here, not all; method: immunoSEQ multiplex PCR. The sample consists of about 66,000 clones, more than 70% of them appearing once. Trimming took 4 bases from V and 6 from J; bases not matched to a gene: 8. The CDR3 spans 14 residues. Germline-derived CDR1 and CDR2 are LGHDT and YNNKEL (reference sequence). This clone was seen more than once but under ten times. Specimen: peripheral blood. V is TRBV3-1 (or the pseudogene TRBV3-2) and J is TRBJ2-7; 8 nucleotides agree with TRBD1. This clonotype was sampled from a woman in her 70s with acute or convalescent COVID-19. CDR3 region: CASSLRQGRLEQYF. The CDR3 region has the DNA TGTGCCAGCAGCCTTAGACAGGGGAGGCTCGAGCAGTACTTC.